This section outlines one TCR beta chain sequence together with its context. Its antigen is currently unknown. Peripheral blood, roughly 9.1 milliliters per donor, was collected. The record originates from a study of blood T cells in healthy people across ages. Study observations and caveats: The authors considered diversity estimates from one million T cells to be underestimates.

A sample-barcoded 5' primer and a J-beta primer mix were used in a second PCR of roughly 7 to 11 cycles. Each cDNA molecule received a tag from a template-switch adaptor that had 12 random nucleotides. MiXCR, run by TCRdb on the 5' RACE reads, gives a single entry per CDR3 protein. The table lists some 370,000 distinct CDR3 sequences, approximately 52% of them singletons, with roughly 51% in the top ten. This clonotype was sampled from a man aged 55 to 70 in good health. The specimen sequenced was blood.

CDR3 in amino acids: CASVETAGYTF. The CDR3 DNA reads as TGTGCCAGCGTCGAGACAGCTGGCTACACCTTC. The chain employs TRBV2 and TRBJ1-2; D possibly corresponds to TRBD1 (5 bases). V lost 8 bases and J lost 7, with 11 bases in between. This CDR3 comprises 11 residues. In germline, CDR1 is SNHLY, CDR2 FYNNEI. Together with reference TRBV2 and TRBJ1-2, the CDR3 gives the full variable domain: EPEVTQTPSHQVTQMGQEVILRCVPISNHLYFYWYRQILGQKVEFLVSFYNNEISEKSEIFDDQFSVERPDGSNFTLKIRSTKLEDSAMYFCASVETAGYTFGSGTRLTVV.